This T cell receptor beta chain stems from a study of blood T cell repertoires in COVID-19. Study in general: The United States, Italy and Spain provided the acute and convalescent COVID-19 samples. T cells, B-cell-depleted T cells, or PBMCs provided the cDNA or gDNA that served as material.

Methods used by the authors: Estimates of nucleated cell counts were drawn from the amplification of reference gene primers. The repertoire was sequenced with immunoSEQ multiplex PCR; TCRdb's copy has only in-frame clones and lacks some. V, J and clone size are those of that table, while D and trimming were read from the DNA. The table has around 150,000 clones, under 85% seen once. The ends were cut back, 3 bases at V and 6 bases at J, with 23 bases in the middle. This CDR3 spans 17 amino acids. CDR1 is LNHDA, CDR2 SQIVND, per germline (reference sequence). Sequenced input: peripheral blood. This chain uses TRBV19 with TRBJ1-1, with D possibly matching TRBD1 (6 bases). The source of this sequence is a woman aged 80 or over with acute or convalescent COVID-19. The CDR3 DNA is TGTGCCAGTAGTATGGGGCGGGGGCGCAGGGTGATCCCTGAAGCTTTCTTT. Amino acid sequence: CASSMGRGRRVIPEAFF.